This T cell receptor (beta chain) was captured by sequencing in a study of T cells after posttransplantation cyclophosphamide. Study-level results: Tissue-infiltrating T cells from skin or gut overlapped little with blood T cells. Later post-transplant blood repertoires were often dominated by donor CD8+ memory clones.

This related bone marrow graft donor gave peripheral blood on the day of marrow donation. This table comes from immunoSEQ multiplex PCR, and its TCRdb copy is limited to in-frame clones, with some not included. Observed in the sample are some 40,000 clones, none of them singletons. This clone was seen repeatedly, ten times or more. Its antigen is still unknown. In germline, CDR1 is SSHAT, CDR2 FNYEAQ (reference sequence). J was trimmed by 7 bases and V by 5 bases; bases with no gene match: 10. The CDR3 consists of 15 residues. The sequence came from a woman aged 50 to 60 in good health and a related stem cell transplant donor. V gene TRBV7-7 combines with J gene TRBJ2-2, with 7 bases aligning to TRBD2. The sample taken for sequencing was PBMCs. The CDR3 here is CASSPRRGEGGELFF. For the CDR3, the DNA is TGTGCCAGCAGCCCCCGACGGGGGGAGGGCGGGGAGCTGTTTTTT.